One and the same sample provided the 4 T cell receptor beta chains below, sequenced in a study of T cell changes during pregnancy in multiple sclerosis. TCRdb's copy holds only in-frame clones and misses some; the assay was immunoSEQ multiplex PCR. Of 76,000 or so clones in the sample, about 94% are singletons; the top ten hold about 0.69%. Source: peripheral blood, taken in the second trimester of pregnancy. These receptors originate from a female donor in good health, enrolled as a control in a pregnancy study.

The chain carries TRBV5-4 and TRBJ1-1; unclear D gene. The V and J ends lost 4 bases and 1 base respectively, with 14 bases between them. Germline V lookup: CDR1 SGHNT, CDR2 YYREEE (reference sequence). The CDR3 sequence is 15 residues long. The CDR3 nucleotides are TGTGCCAGCAGCAGCCCCCGGGAAGCGAACACTGAAGCTTTCTTT. Translation gives CASSSPREANTEAFF.

This chain links TRBV27 with TRBJ2-7, with D possibly TRBD1 on 5 matching bases. Germline V gene lookup returns CDR1 MNHEY and CDR2 SMNVEV (reference sequence). Trimming pared 2 bases from V and 4 bases from J, leaving 12 bases between. This CDR3 comprises 14 residues. The CDR3 sequence: CASSLRQSGYEQYF. In DNA, the CDR3 is TGTGCCAGCAGTTTACGACAGTCCGGGTACGAGCAGTACTTC.

This chain links TRBV7-9 with TRBJ1-1, with unresolved D. CDR1 is SEHNR, CDR2 FQNEAQ, per germline (reference sequence). The V gene lost 5 bases and the J gene lost 7 bases, with 11 bases spanning the gap. The CDR3 loop spans 12 amino acids. The CDR3 DNA reads as TGTGCCAGCAGCCCCCGGAGGGTTGAAGCTTTCTTT. Its translation is CASSPRRVEAFF. Filled out from reference TRBV7-9 and TRBJ1-1, the complete variable domain reads DTGVSQNPRHKITKRGQNVTFRCDPISEHNRLYWYRQTLGQGPEFLTYFQNEAQLEKSRLLSDRFSAERPKGSFSTLEIQRTEQGDSAMYLCASSPRRVEAFFGQGTRLTVV.

This clone has only a few counts. The chain links TRBV7-9 to TRBJ1-3; D gene ambiguous. Germline V gene data show CDR1 as SEHNR and CDR2 as FQNEAQ (reference sequence). Trimming stripped 4 bases from V and 8 bases from J, with 6 bases between. CDR3 size: 11 residues. The CDR3 bases are TGTGCCAGCAGCTCAAGCGACACCATATATTTT. Translated, it gives CASSSSDTIYF.